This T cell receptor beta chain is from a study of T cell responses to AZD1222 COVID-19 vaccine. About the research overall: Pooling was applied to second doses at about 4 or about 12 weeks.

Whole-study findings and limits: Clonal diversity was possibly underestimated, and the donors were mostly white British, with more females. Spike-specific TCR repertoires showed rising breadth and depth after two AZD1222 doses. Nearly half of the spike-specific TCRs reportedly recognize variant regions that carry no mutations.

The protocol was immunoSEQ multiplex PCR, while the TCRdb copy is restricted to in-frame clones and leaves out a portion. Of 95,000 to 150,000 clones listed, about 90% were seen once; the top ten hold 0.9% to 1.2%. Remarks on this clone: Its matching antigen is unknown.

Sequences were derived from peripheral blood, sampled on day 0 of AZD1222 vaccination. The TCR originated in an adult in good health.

The CDR3, as DNA: TGTGCCAGCAGTTCGGGGCCAACCACTGGAAACACCATATATTTT. Protein: CASSSGPTTGNTIYF. This rearrangement joins TRBV28 to TRBJ1-3, with a tentative D call TRBD1 (5 bases). Germline V lookup: CDR1 MDHEN, CDR2 SYDVKM. This CDR3 has 15 amino acids. V shed 4 bases and J shed 2 bases, with 12 bases lying between them.